The rows below give T cell receptor beta chains drawn from one sample of a study of cytomegalovirus exposure and HLA in healthy donors. Only in-frame clones appear in the TCRdb table, and some are missing; sequencing was by immunoSEQ multiplex PCR. The table lists 250,000 to 350,000 clones, about four fifths of them singletons. The sequencing sample was made of PBMCs. The receptors stem from a girl aged 2 to 9 in good health and CMV-seronegative. Both conserved end residues are part of each CDR3. A D gene is named only where the DNA matches it firmly. A row's size may be missing; if present it is once, few, many or a size class.

clone size	V gene	J gene	D gene	CDR3 protein	CDR3 DNA
.	TRBV6-6	TRBJ1-5	.	CASSYSFQGGQPQHF	TGTGCCAGCAGTTACTCTTTTCAGGGTGGTCAGCCCCAGCATTTT
.	TRBV14	TRBJ2-1	TRBD2	CASSQDSASGMLEDEQFF	TGTGCCAGCAGCCAAGATTCGGCTAGCGGGATGTTGGAGGATGAGCAGTTCTTC
.	TRBV5-1	TRBJ1-1	.	CASSLVGENTEAFF	TGCGCCAGCAGCTTGGTCGGTGAGAACACTGAAGCTTTCTTT
.	TRBV7-6	TRBJ1-2	.	CASSLGGASYGYTF	TGTGCCAGCAGCTTGGGAGGGGCCAGCTATGGCTACACCTTC
.	TRBV2	TRBJ2-5	TRBD2	CAIPKALAGETQYF	TGTGCCATCCCCAAGGCACTAGCGGGGGAGACCCAGTACTTC
.	TRBV10-3	TRBJ1-1	.	CAITETRNTEAFF	TGTGCCATCACTGAAACAAGGAACACTGAAGCTTTCTTT
.	TRBV1	TRBJ2-2	.	CTSSRGGANTGELFF	TGCACCAGCAGCCGGGGAGGGGCGAACACCGGGGAGCTGTTTTTT
once	TRBV29-1	TRBJ2-7	TRBD1	CSAGTGQRISWEQYF	TGCAGCGCCGGAACGGGACAGAGGATATCATGGGAGCAGTACTTC
.	TRBV28	TRBJ1-3	TRBD1	CASSFYRDRGLGGAGSGNTIYF	TGTGCCAGCAGTTTTTACCGGGACAGGGGACTTGGGGGGGCAGGCTCTGGAAACACCATATATTTT
.	TRBV2	TRBJ1-5	TRBD1	CASRSGVTGMGQPQHF	TGTGCCAGCAGGTCTGGAGTGACAGGGATGGGTCAGCCCCAGCATTTT
.	TRBV2	TRBJ1-5	.	CASTKTGQLSQPQHF	TGTGCCAGCACCAAAACCGGACAATTATCGCAGCCCCAGCATTTT
few	TRBV27	TRBJ1-1	.	CASSTTGWATEAFF	TGTGCCAGCAGCACTACAGGGTGGGCCACTGAAGCTTTCTTT
.	TRBV2	TRBJ2-7	.	CASRPWVQGFYEQYF	TGTGCCAGCAGACCTTGGGTACAGGGCTTCTACGAGCAGTACTTC
few	TRBV19	TRBJ2-7	TRBD1	CASSWDRGSYEQYF	TGTGCCAGTAGCTGGGACAGGGGGTCTTACGAGCAGTACTTC
.	TRBV7-9	TRBJ2-1	TRBD1	CASSPGQRNEQFF	TGTGCCAGCAGCCCGGGACAGAGGAATGAGCAGTTCTTC
.	TRBV10-3	TRBJ2-1	.	CAISELLKNEQFF	TGTGCCATCAGTGAGTTACTCAAAAATGAGCAGTTCTTC
.	TRBV7-6	TRBJ2-7	TRBD1	CASSSGQGEGYEQYF	TGTGCCAGCAGCTCCGGACAGGGTGAGGGATACGAGCAGTACTTC
few	TRBV10-1	TRBJ2-1	.	CASSEPESYNEQFF	TGCGCCAGCAGTGAGCCGGAGTCCTACAATGAGCAGTTCTTC
once	TRBV30	TRBJ2-7	.	CACYSTEAGYEQYF	TGTGCCTGCTATTCTACCGAGGCGGGCTACGAGCAGTACTTC
.	TRBV5-6	TRBJ1-5	.	CASSLYGNQPQHF	TGTGCCAGCAGCTTGTACGGGAATCAGCCCCAGCATTTT
.	TRBV7-9	TRBJ2-1	.	CASSPAGTLLEQFF	TGTGCCAGCAGCCCCGCCGGGACACTGCTTGAGCAGTTCTTC
.	TRBV10-1	TRBJ2-3	.	CASSGGGSTDTQYF	TGCGCCAGCAGTGGGGGCGGCAGCACAGATACGCAGTATTTT
.	TRBV9	TRBJ1-5	.	CASGANQPQHF	TGTGCCAGCGGGGCCAATCAGCCCCAGCATTTT
.	TRBV10-3	TRBJ1-3	.	CASESRQALGNTIYF	TGTGCCAGCGAGTCGCGGCAAGCCCTTGGAAACACCATATATTTT
.	TRBV5-6	TRBJ2-6	.	CASSRGNSGANVLTF	TGTGCCAGCAGCAGGGGGAACTCTGGGGCCAACGTCCTGACTTTC
.	TRBV7-4	TRBJ2-7	TRBD2	CASSSPRRLAGGPHEQYF	TGTGCCAGCAGCTCCCCTCGGAGGTTAGCGGGAGGGCCTCACGAGCAGTACTTC
once	TRBV7-9	TRBJ2-1	TRBD2	CASSLLAGVNEQFF	TGTGCCAGCAGCTTACTAGCGGGAGTGAATGAGCAGTTCTTC
once	TRBV7-9	TRBJ2-6	.	CASRQGGISGANVLTF	TGTGCCAGTCGTCAGGGGGGAATCTCTGGGGCCAACGTCCTGACTTTC
.	TRBV5-5	TRBJ2-1	.	CASSGAAEFSYNEQFF	TGTGCCAGCAGCGGGGCCGCAGAGTTCTCCTACAATGAGCAGTTCTTC
.	TRBV7-6	TRBJ2-1	.	CASSFTKADYAYNEQFF	TGTGCCAGCAGCTTCACTAAAGCGGACTATGCCTACAATGAGCAGTTCTTC
.	TRBV27	TRBJ2-1	TRBD2	CASSLSSSGRGNEQFF	TGTGCCAGCAGTTTATCTTCTAGCGGGAGGGGCAATGAGCAGTTCTTC
.	TRBV19	TRBJ1-5	TRBD1	CASRGQINQPQHF	TGTGCCAGTAGGGGACAGATCAATCAGCCCCAGCATTTT
.	TRBV21-1	TRBJ1-5	.	CASGRKKTGNTYSNQPQHF	TGTGCCAGTGGGCGGAAGAAGACAGGGAATACCTATAGCAATCAGCCCCAGCATTTT
.	TRBV7-8	TRBJ2-7	.	CASSLGRQPYEQYF	TGTGCCAGCAGCTTAGGTCGACAACCCTACGAGCAGTACTTC
few	TRBV5-1	TRBJ2-1	.	CASSLAWAGATGEQFF	TGCGCCAGCAGCTTGGCCTGGGCAGGGGCTACCGGTGAGCAGTTCTTC
.	TRBV7-3	TRBJ2-3	.	CASSPRRTDTQYF	TGTGCCAGCAGCCCTAGGCGCACAGATACGCAGTATTTT
.	TRBV7-2	TRBJ2-5	TRBD2	CASSFQAGEETQYF	TGTGCCAGCAGCTTTCAAGCGGGGGAAGAGACCCAGTACTTC
.	TRBV7-6	TRBJ2-3	.	CASSSSASFTDTQYF	TGTGCCAGCAGTTCTAGCGCCTCCTTCACAGATACGCAGTATTTT
once	TRBV5-5	TRBJ2-7	.	CASSFPTGKNTYEQYF	TGTGCCAGCAGCTTCCCCACAGGGAAGAATACCTACGAGCAGTACTTC
.	TRBV9	TRBJ2-3	.	CASSVDVEATDTQYF	TGTGCCAGCAGCGTAGATGTGGAGGCCACAGATACGCAGTATTTT
.	TRBV30	TRBJ1-1	.	CAWRQSMNTEAFF	TGTGCCTGGCGACAGAGCATGAACACTGAAGCTTTCTTT
.	TRBV9	TRBJ1-5	.	CASSVEDRPNQPQHF	TGTGCCAGCAGCGTAGAGGACAGACCGAATCAGCCCCAGCATTTT
.	TRBV7-9	TRBJ2-7	.	CASSVQSYEQYF	TGTGCCAGCAGCGTACAGTCCTACGAGCAGTACTTC
.	TRBV6-1	TRBJ2-7	TRBD1	CASSEAYRGLYEQYF	TGTGCCAGCAGTGAAGCCTACAGGGGGCTCTACGAGCAGTACTTC
.	TRBV18	TRBJ2-3	TRBD1	CASSPGTGTDTQYF	TGTGCCAGCTCACCCGGGACAGGAACAGATACGCAGTATTTT
.	TRBV28	TRBJ2-1	TRBD2	CASRRISGRRLNEQFF	TGTGCCAGCAGACGGATTAGCGGGAGAAGGTTAAATGAGCAGTTCTTC
.	TRBV28	TRBJ1-3	.	CASSLGLGNTIYF	TGTGCCAGCAGTTTGGGACTTGGAAACACCATATATTTT
.	TRBV5-1	TRBJ1-2	TRBD1	CASSLGSRGADDGYTF	TGCGCCAGCAGCTTGGGGTCCAGGGGGGCGGACGATGGCTACACCTTC
.	TRBV10-3	TRBJ2-3	TRBD2	CASSGGITDTQYF	TGTGCTAGTAGCGGGGGGATCACAGATACGCAGTATTTT
.	TRBV9	TRBJ1-3	.	CASSVYSSGNTIYF	TGTGCCAGCAGCGTATACAGCTCTGGAAACACCATATATTTT
once	TRBV6-5	TRBJ2-3	.	CASSYSRGGGTDTQYF	TGTGCCAGCAGTTACTCCCGGGGTGGGGGCACAGATACGCAGTATTTT
.	TRBV18	TRBJ2-3	.	CASSPAVGGDTQYF	TGTGCCAGCTCACCGGCGGTCGGTGGGGATACGCAGTATTTT
.	TRBV27	TRBJ1-6	.	CASSPINSPLHF	TGTGCCAGCAGTCCAATTAATTCACCCCTCCACTTT
.	TRBV7-9	TRBJ2-2	.	CASSLRGSGELFF	TGTGCCAGCAGCTTGCGGGGCTCCGGGGAGCTGTTTTTT